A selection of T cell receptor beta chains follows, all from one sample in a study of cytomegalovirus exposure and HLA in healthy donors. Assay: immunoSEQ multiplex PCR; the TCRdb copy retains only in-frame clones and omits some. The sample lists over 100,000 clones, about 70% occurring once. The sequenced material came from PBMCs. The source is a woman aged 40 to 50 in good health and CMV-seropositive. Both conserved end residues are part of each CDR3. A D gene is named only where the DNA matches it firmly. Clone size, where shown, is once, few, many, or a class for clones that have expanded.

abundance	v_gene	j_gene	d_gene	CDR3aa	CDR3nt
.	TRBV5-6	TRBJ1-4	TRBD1	CASSRGQGAEKLFF	TGTGCCAGCAGCCGAGGACAGGGGGCCGAAAAACTGTTTTTT
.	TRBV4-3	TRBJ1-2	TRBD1	CASSQADRAMNYGYTF	TGCGCCAGCAGCCAAGCTGACAGGGCCATGAACTATGGCTACACCTTC
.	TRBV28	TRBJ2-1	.	CASSPGQHSYNEQFF	TGTGCCAGCAGTCCGGGACAACACTCCTACAATGAGCAGTTCTTC
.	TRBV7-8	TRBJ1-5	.	CASSLGQHQPQHF	TGTGCCAGCAGCTTAGGACAGCATCAGCCCCAGCATTTT
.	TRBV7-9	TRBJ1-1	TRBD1	CASSPGQGFAEAFF	TGTGCCAGCAGCCCTGGACAGGGGTTCGCTGAAGCTTTCTTT
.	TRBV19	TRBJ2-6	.	CASSIAVLTGSPGANVLTF	TGTGCCAGTAGTATCGCCGTCCTCACAGGCTCACCTGGGGCCAACGTCCTGACTTTC
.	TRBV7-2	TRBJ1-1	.	CASSLGGGTMNTEAFF	TGTGCCAGCAGCTTAGGGGGAGGTACTATGAACACTGAAGCTTTCTTT
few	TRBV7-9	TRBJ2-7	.	CASSLGRSYEQYF	TGTGCCAGCAGCTTAGGCAGGTCCTACGAGCAGTACTTC
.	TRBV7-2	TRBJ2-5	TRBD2	CASTKGGSGGSSMPQYF	TGTGCCAGCACCAAGGGGGGTAGCGGGGGGTCCTCAATGCCCCAGTACTTC
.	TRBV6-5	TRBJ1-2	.	CASSSAGRYGYTF	TGTGCCAGCAGTTCAGCAGGGCGCTATGGCTACACCTTC
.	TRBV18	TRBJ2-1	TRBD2	CASSPREGLANEQFF	TGTGCCAGCTCACCACGGGAGGGACTAGCAAATGAGCAGTTCTTC
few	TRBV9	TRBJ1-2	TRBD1	CASSVSPGQGVFGYTF	TGTGCCAGCAGCGTCTCCCCGGGACAGGGGGTTTTTGGCTACACCTTC
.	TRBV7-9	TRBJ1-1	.	CASSFSSPTEAFF	TGTGCCAGCAGCTTTTCTTCCCCCACTGAAGCTTTCTTT
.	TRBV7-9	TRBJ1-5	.	CASSLGTGFDQPQHF	TGTGCCAGCAGCCTAGGAACAGGGTTCGATCAGCCCCAGCATTTT
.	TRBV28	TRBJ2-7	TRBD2	CAISGDYSYEQYF	TGTGCCATCAGCGGGGACTACTCCTACGAGCAGTACTTC
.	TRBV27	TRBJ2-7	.	CASSTLTSYEQYF	TGTGCCAGCAGCACCCTTACATCCTACGAGCAGTACTTC
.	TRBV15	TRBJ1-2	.	CATSVANYGYTF	TGTGCCACCAGTGTCGCTAACTATGGCTACACCTTC
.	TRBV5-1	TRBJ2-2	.	CASSLRASTNTGELFF	TGCGCCAGCAGCTTGAGAGCCTCTACGAACACCGGGGAGCTGTTTTTT
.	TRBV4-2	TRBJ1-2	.	CASSQDHDSTSTNYGYTF	TGTGCCAGCAGCCAAGATCATGACAGCACGTCAACTAACTATGGCTACACCTTC
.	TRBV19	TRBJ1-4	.	CASSPAGVGKLFF	TGTGCCAGTAGTCCGGCAGGGGTGGGAAAACTGTTTTTT
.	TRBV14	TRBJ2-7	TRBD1	CASSQGQTGHPLSSYEQYF	TGTGCCAGCAGCCAGGGACAGACGGGACACCCACTGAGCTCCTACGAGCAGTACTTC
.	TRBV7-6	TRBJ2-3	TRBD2	CASSLTSGPRDTQYF	TGTGCCAGCAGCTTAACTAGCGGTCCCCGGGATACGCAGTATTTT
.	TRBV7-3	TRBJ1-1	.	CASSLQGNTEAFF	TGTGCCAGCAGCCTCCAGGGGAACACTGAAGCTTTCTTT
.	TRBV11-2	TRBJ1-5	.	CASSLAGSNQPQHF	TGTGCCAGCAGCTTAGCAGGGAGCAATCAGCCCCAGCATTTT
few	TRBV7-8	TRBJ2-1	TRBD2	CASSRGTSGSHKNNEQFF	TGTGCCAGCAGCCGGGGGACTAGCGGGAGTCACAAAAACAATGAGCAGTTCTTC
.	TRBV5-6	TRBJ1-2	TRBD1	CASSTRDRASWGYTF	TGTGCCAGCAGTACCCGGGACAGGGCGTCATGGGGCTACACCTTC
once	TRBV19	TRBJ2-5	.	CASSMGGAYETTQYF	TGTGCCAGTAGTATGGGGGGAGCATACGAGACGACCCAGTACTTC
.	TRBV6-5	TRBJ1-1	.	CASQLGPRTNTEAFF	TGTGCCAGCCAACTAGGGCCCCGCACGAACACTGAAGCTTTCTTT
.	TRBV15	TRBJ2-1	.	CATSRVSGNEQFF	TGTGCCACCAGCAGAGTATCGGGGAATGAGCAGTTCTTC
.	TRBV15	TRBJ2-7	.	CATSRDSLVGASNYEQYF	TGTGCCACCAGCAGAGATAGCTTGGTGGGGGCCAGCAACTACGAGCAGTACTTC
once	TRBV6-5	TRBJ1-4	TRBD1	CASSRTGGKEKLFF	TGTGCCAGCAGTAGGACAGGGGGAAAAGAAAAACTGTTTTTT
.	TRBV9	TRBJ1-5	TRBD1	CASHLEPQGIDSNQPQHF	TGTGCCAGCCACCTTGAACCACAGGGGATTGATAGCAATCAGCCCCAGCATTTT
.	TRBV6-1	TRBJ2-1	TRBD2	CASTSGNEQFF	TGTGCCAGCACTAGCGGCAATGAGCAGTTCTTC
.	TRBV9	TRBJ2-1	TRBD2	CASSDGTSGSSYNEQFF	TGTGCCAGCAGCGACGGGACTAGCGGGAGCTCCTACAATGAGCAGTTCTTC
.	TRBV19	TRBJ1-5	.	CASSIQAGGTQPQHF	TGTGCCAGTAGTATCCAGGCGGGGGGTACTCAGCCCCAGCATTTT
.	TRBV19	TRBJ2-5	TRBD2	CASSLGGLAGSETQYF	TGTGCCAGTAGCTTAGGGGGGCTAGCGGGGTCTGAGACCCAGTACTTC
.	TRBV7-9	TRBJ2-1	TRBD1	CSSSPDRVTYNEQFF	TGTTCCAGCAGCCCAGACAGGGTTACCTACAATGAGCAGTTCTTC
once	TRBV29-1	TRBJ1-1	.	CSATDRKNTEAFF	TGCAGCGCAACCGACAGAAAGAACACTGAAGCTTTCTTT
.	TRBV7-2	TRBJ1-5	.	CASSQGYNQPQHF	TGTGCCAGCAGTCAGGGGTACAATCAGCCCCAGCATTTT
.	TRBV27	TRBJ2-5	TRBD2	CASGTGGHQETQYF	TGTGCCAGCGGGACGGGGGGGCACCAAGAGACCCAGTACTTC
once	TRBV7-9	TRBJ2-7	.	CASSKAGHAYEQYF	TGTGCCAGCAGCAAAGCGGGACACGCCTACGAGCAGTACTTC
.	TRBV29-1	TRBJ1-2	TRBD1	CSVVETGQGGNGYTF	TGCAGCGTTGTTGAGACAGGACAGGGAGGGAATGGCTACACCTTC
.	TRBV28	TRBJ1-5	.	CASSLGTGNQPQHF	TGTGCCAGCAGTTTGGGCACGGGCAATCAGCCCCAGCATTTT
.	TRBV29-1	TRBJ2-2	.	CSVSDTGELFF	TGCAGCGTTTCCGACACCGGGGAGCTGTTTTTT
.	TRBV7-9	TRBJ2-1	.	CASSPGAANEQFF	TGTGCCAGCAGCCCTGGGGCAGCAAATGAGCAGTTCTTC
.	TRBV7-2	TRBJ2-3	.	CASSLQGPTDTQYF	TGTGCCAGCAGCTTACAGGGGCCCACAGATACGCAGTATTTT
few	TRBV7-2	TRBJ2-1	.	CASSAGYNEQFF	TGTGCCAGCAGTGCGGGTTACAATGAGCAGTTCTTC
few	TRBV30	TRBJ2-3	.	CAFEQGTDTQYF	TGTGCCTTCGAACAGGGCACAGATACGCAGTATTTT
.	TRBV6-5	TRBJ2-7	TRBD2	CASLTSGHSYEQYF	TGTGCCAGCCTTACTAGCGGACACTCCTACGAGCAGTACTTC
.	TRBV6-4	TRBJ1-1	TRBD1	CASSEGTGVAEAFF	TGTGCCAGCAGTGAAGGGACAGGGGTGGCGGAAGCTTTCTTT
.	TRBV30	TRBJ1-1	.	CAWDRSNTEAFF	TGTGCCTGGGACAGGAGCAACACTGAAGCTTTCTTT